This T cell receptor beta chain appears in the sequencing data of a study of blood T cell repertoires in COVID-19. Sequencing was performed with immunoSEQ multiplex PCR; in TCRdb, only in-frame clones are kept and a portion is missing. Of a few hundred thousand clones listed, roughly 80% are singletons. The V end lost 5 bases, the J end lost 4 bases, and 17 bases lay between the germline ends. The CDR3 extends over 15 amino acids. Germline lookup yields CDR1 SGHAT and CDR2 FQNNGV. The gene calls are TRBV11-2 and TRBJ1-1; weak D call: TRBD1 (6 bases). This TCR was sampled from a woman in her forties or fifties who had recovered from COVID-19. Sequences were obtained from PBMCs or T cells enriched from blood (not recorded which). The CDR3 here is CASSLGGGARTEAFF. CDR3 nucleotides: TGTGCCAGCAGCCTGGGTGGGGGGGCCCGCACTGAAGCTTTCTTT. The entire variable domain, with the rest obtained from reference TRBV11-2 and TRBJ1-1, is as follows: EAGVAQSPRYKIIEKRQSVAFWCNPISGHATLYWYQQILGQGPKLLIQFQNNGVVDDSQLPKDRFSAERLKGVDSTLKIQPAKLEDSAVYLCASSLGGGARTEAFFGQGTRLTVV.